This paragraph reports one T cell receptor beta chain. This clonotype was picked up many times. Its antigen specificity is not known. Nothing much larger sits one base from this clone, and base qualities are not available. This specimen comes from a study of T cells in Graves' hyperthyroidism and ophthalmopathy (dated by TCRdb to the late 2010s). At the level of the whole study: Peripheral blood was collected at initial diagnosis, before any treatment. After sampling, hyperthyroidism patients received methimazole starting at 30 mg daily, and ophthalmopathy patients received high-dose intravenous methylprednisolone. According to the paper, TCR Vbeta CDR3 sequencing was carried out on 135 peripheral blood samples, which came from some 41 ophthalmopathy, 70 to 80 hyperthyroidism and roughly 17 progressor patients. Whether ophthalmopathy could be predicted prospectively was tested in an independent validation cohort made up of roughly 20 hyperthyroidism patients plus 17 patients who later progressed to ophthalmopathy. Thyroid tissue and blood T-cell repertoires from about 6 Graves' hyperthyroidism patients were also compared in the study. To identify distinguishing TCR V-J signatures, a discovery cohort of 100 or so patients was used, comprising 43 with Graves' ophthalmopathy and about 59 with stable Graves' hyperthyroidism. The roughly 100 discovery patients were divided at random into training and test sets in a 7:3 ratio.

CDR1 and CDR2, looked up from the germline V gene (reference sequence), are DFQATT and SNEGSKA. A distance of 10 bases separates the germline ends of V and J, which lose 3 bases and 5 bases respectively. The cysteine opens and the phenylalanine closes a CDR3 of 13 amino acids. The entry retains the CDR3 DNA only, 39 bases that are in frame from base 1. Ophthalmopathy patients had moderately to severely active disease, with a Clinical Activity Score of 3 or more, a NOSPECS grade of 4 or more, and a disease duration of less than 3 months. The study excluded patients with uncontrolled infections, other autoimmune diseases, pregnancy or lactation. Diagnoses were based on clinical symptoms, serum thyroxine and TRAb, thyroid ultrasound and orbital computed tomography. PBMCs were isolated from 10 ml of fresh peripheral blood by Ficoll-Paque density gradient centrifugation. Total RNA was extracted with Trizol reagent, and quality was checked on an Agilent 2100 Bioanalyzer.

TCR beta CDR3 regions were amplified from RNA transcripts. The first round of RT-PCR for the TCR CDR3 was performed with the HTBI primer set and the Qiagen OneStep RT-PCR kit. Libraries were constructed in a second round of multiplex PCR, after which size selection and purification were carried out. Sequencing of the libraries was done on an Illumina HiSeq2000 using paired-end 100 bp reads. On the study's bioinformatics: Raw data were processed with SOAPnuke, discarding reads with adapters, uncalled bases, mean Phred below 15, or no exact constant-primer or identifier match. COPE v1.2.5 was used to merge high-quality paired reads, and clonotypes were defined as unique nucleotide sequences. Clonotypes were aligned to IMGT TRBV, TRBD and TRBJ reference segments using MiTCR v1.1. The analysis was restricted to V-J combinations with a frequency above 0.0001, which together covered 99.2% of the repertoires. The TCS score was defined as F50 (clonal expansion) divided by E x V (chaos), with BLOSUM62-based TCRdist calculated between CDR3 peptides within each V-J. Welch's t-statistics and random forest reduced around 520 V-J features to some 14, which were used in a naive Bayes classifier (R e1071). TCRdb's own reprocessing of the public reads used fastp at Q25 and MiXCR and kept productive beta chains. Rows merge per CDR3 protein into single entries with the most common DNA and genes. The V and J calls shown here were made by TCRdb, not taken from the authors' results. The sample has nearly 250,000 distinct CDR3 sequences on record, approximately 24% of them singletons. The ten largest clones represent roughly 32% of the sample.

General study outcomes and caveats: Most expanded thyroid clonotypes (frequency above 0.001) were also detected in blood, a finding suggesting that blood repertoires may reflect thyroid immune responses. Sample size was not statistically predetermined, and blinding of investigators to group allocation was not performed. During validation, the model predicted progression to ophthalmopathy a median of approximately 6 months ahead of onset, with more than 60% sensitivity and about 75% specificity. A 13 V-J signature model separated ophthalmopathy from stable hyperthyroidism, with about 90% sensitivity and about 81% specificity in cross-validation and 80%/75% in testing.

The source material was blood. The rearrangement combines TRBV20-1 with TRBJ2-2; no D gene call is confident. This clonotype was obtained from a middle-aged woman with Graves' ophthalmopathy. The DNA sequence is TGCAGTGCTAGCCGGCGTCTTACCGGGGAGCTGTTTTTT. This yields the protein CSASRRLTGELFF.